Listed below are T cell receptor beta chains from one sample, sequenced in a study of shared clonotypes between healthy human individuals. Sequencing was performed with immunoSEQ multiplex PCR; in TCRdb, only in-frame clones are kept and a portion is missing. The profile covers about 190,000 clones, with 65% to 80% appearing a single time and 8.5% to 12% taken by the ten largest. Sample: memory CD4+ T cells sorted from blood. Source of these receptors: a man younger than 45 in good health. CDR3s include the opening cysteine and the closing phenylalanine or tryptophan. D genes are given only for firm matches. Only some rows state a clone size, as once, few, many or a class for expanded clones.

TRBJ2-1,-,TRBV14,-,TGTGCCAGCAGCCAAGATAGGGGCCCCGCTCGGCAGCAGTTCTTC,CASSQDRGPARQQFF
TRBJ2-7,TRBD1,TRBV11-2,-,TGTGCCAGCAGCTCGGACAGGGGCCCTTTATCTCGGTACTTC,CASSSDRGPLSRYF
TRBJ1-4,-,TRBV2,-,TGTGCCAGCAGTACTACAGGGGAAAAACTGTTTTTT,CASSTTGEKLFF
TRBJ2-7,TRBD1,TRBV6-1,-,TGTGCCAGCACAAGACAGGGGTACGAGCAGTACTTC,CASTRQGYEQYF
TRBJ1-1,-,TRBV29-1,-,TGCAGCGTTGTCCAGAACACTGAAGCTTTCTTT,CSVVQNTEAFF
TRBJ2-2,TRBD2,TRBV5-1,many,TGCGCCAGCAGCCGAAAAGCGGGAGGGCCTAGCGGGGAGCTGTTTTTT,CASSRKAGGPSGELFF
TRBJ1-1,-,TRBV5-1,-,TGCGCCAGCAGCTCGCGAGGGACGGTTTTGGACACTGAAGCTTTCTTT,CASSSRGTVLDTEAFF
TRBJ2-2,-,TRBV19,once,TGTGCCAGTACCTCGGCGGGACGCACCGGGGAGCTGTTTTTT,CASTSAGRTGELFF
TRBJ2-1,TRBD2,TRBV18,few,TGTGCCAGCTCACCCATAGCGGGAGCCACCATGTACAATGAGCAGTTCTTC,CASSPIAGATMYNEQFF
TRBJ2-3,TRBD2,TRBV9,-,TGTGCCAGCAGCGTAGTCTCGGGAGGTTCAGATACGCAGTATTTT,CASSVVSGGSDTQYF
TRBJ2-7,-,TRBV5-1,-,TGCGCCAGCAGCGAGCCGGTTCGGGACGAGCAGTACTTC,CASSEPVRDEQYF
TRBJ2-7,-,TRBV10-2,few,TGCGCCAGCAGTAAGGCAGGGGCCTACGAGCAGTACTTC,CASSKAGAYEQYF
TRBJ1-5,-,TRBV28,-,TGTGCCAGCAGTCCCCAGGCAGGAGGCCAGCCCCAGCATTTT,CASSPQAGGQPQHF
TRBJ2-1,-,TRBV5-1,-,TGCGCCAGCAGCTTGGGAGAGGGGTCCTACAATGAGCAGTTCTTC,CASSLGEGSYNEQFF
TRBJ2-1,-,TRBV7-9,-,TGTGCCAGCAGCTTATCCAGATTAGCGGTCTACAATGAGCAGTTCTTC,CASSLSRLAVYNEQFF
TRBJ2-1,-,TRBV2,-,TGTGCCAGCAGTGAAAAATTAGTCTTTTATGAGCAGTTCTTC,CASSEKLVFYEQFF
TRBJ1-2,TRBD1,TRBV5-3,-,TGTGCCAGAAGGACAGGGAGCTTCGCTAACTATGGCTACACCTTC,CARRTGSFANYGYTF
TRBJ1-5,-,TRBV19,-,TGTGCCAGTAGTATCCCGGGGGGGCCCCAGCATTTT,CASSIPGGPQHF
TRBJ2-3,-,TRBV5-1,-,TGCGCCAGCAGCAATCATTGGGGGGGCGATACGCAGTATTTT,CASSNHWGGDTQYF
TRBJ1-5,-,TRBV9,-,TGTGCCAGCAGCGTAGCCGGGAATCAGCCCCAGCATTTT,CASSVAGNQPQHF
TRBJ2-7,TRBD2,TRBV5-1,few,TGCGCCAGCAGCATCTCCGGGACTAGAGGGTTCGGGAACTACGAGCAGTACTTC,CASSISGTRGFGNYEQYF
TRBJ2-7,TRBD1,TRBV28,few,TGTGCCAGCAGCCTATGGGGGACAGGGCTGGACGAGCAGTACTTC,CASSLWGTGLDEQYF
TRBJ2-1,-,TRBV5-1,-,TGCGCCAGCAGCTTGCTTATTTTTGAGGACAATGAGCAGTTCTTC,CASSLLIFEDNEQFF
TRBJ1-5,-,TRBV7-8,few,TGTGCCAGCAGGGCCGATGGGGAAATATCGAGCAATCAGCCCCAGCATTTT,CASRADGEISSNQPQHF